A single sample is the source of the 18 T cell receptor beta chains below, sequenced in a study of T cells in narcolepsy. The method was immunoSEQ multiplex PCR; TCRdb's version includes in-frame clones alone and lacks a portion of them. This table has fewer than 30,000 clones, 85% appearing once. Sequencing input: CD45RA- memory CD4+ T cells from PBMCs. The source of these receptors is a human donor with narcolepsy.

The chain has TRBV6-5 and TRBJ2-7; D is perhaps TRBD1 (6 bases). The CDR3 extends over 14 amino acids. Germline CDR1 reads MNHEY; CDR2 reads SVGAGI. The V end was cut by 8 bases, the J end by 1 base, with 15 bases between. In DNA, the CDR3 is TGTGCCAGCTCTCTCGGGACATCTTCCTACGAGCAGTACTTC. Protein: CASSLGTSSYEQYF.

The rearrangement uses TRBV6-1 and TRBJ2-7; 7 bases agree with TRBD2. The CDR3 extends over 15 amino acids. The junction had 10 bases not matched to a gene; V was cut back by 4 bases and J by 4 bases. CDR1 and CDR2 (germline): MNHNS, SASEGT. CDR3 nucleotides: TGTGCCAGCAGTGGTTGGGGGGGGGAGCGATACGAGCAGTACTTC. Protein product: CASSGWGGERYEQYF.

The rearrangement joins TRBV5-8 to TRBJ2-7; 7 nucleotides agree with TRBD1. The germline V gene encodes CDR1 SGHTS and CDR2 YDEGEE. The V and J ends lost 5 bases and 2 bases, in that order; junction bases with no gene match: 7. The CDR3 extends over 14 amino acids. CDR3 region: CASSPDRSTYEQYF. In DNA form, the CDR3 reads TGTGCCAGCAGTCCGGACAGGTCTACCTACGAGCAGTACTTC.

This clone was detected once. The genes are TRBV29-1 and TRBJ1-1; TRBD1 might be the D (6 bases). The CDR3 length is 13 residues. CDR1 is SQVTM, CDR2 ANQGSEA, per germline. Trimming removed 4 bases at V and 0 bases at J, with 9 bases between. CDR3 nucleotides: TGCAGCGTTGTCAGGGGCATGAACACTGAAGCTTTCTTT. Translation gives CSVVRGMNTEAFF.

This chain connects TRBV2 to TRBJ1-4, with 7 bases aligning to TRBD1. Germline CDR1 SNHLY, CDR2 FYNNEI. The trim removed 6 bases at V and 2 bases at J, leaving 3 bases unmatched. The CDR3 runs to 14 residues. The chain's CDR3 is CASSGTVTNEKLFF. In DNA, the CDR3 is TGTGCCAGCAGCGGGACAGTGACTAATGAAAAACTGTTTTTT.

This sequence joins TRBV11-2 and TRBJ1-5, with 7 positions matching TRBD1. Trimming cost V 2 bases and J 6 bases; bases outside gene matches: 4. The CDR3 has 14 residues. CDR1 is SGHAT and CDR2 is FQNNGV in the germline V gene. The CDR3 DNA is TGTGCCAGCAGCTTACAGGGGGGCCGTCAGCCCCAGCATTTT. This codes for CASSLQGGRQPQHF.

The rearrangement links TRBV5-4 to TRBJ2-3, with 7 nucleotides matching TRBD2. CDR1 and CDR2 from the germline V gene are SGHNT and YYREEE (reference sequence). The CDR3 runs to 14 residues. This CDR3 is CAYIGLAGTDTQYF. CDR3 bases: TGTGCTTATATCGGGCTAGCGGGCACAGATACGCAGTATTTT.

The rearrangement joins TRBV30 to TRBJ1-1; D possibly corresponds to TRBD1 (6 bases). V lost 3 bases and J lost 1, with 12 bases in between. The CDR3 spans 14 residues. The germline V gene encodes CDR1 GTSNPN and CDR2 SVGIG (reference sequence). In DNA form, the CDR3 reads TGTGCCTGGAGCGCGTCAGGGGCGAACACTGAAGCTTTCTTT. Translating gives CAWSASGANTEAFF.

The rearrangement uses TRBV7-9 and TRBJ2-4; 11 positions match TRBD1. The germline CDR1 and CDR2 sequences are SEHNR and FQNEAQ (reference sequence). V lost 4 bases to trimming and J lost 5 bases; unmatched junction nucleotides: 7. This CDR3 has 16 amino acids. CDR3 DNA sequence: TGTGCCAGCAGCTGGGGACAGGGGGAGGCGGAAAACATTCAGTACTTC. Translated: CASSWGQGEAENIQYF.

The genes are TRBV28 and TRBJ2-7; 7 bases fit TRBD1. Germline CDR1 and CDR2: MDHEN and SYDVKM. J lost 3 bases, V lost 5 bases, and 4 bases had no gene match. This CDR3 is 13 amino acids long. Here the CDR3 DNA reads TGTGCCAGCAGTGGACAGGTCCGCTACGAGCAGTACTTC. Translated: CASSGQVRYEQYF.

V is TRBV19 and J is TRBJ2-2; 10 bases agree with TRBD1. The CDR3 loop spans 15 amino acids. Germline CDR1 and CDR2: LNHDA and SQIVND (reference sequence). V dropped 8 bases and J dropped 4; count of bases not matched to a gene: 7. CDR3 bases: TGTGCCAGTCGTCCCGGGACAGGGGTCACCGGGGAGCTGTTTTTT. The encoded protein is CASRPGTGVTGELFF. Combining the CDR3 with reference TRBV19 and TRBJ2-2 gives the whole variable domain DGGITQSPKYLFRKEGQNVTLSCEQNLNHDAMYWYRQDPGQGLRLIYYSQIVNDFQKGDIAEGYSVSREKKESFPLTVTSAQKNPTAFYLCASRPGTGVTGELFFGEGSRLTVL.

This clone was counted a single time. V is TRBV6-1 and J is TRBJ2-5, with 7 bases identical to TRBD2. Looked up from germline, CDR1 is MNHNS and CDR2 is SASEGT. The V gene end was trimmed by 1 base and the J gene end by 4 bases; junction bases not matched to a gene: 9. The length of the CDR3 is 16 residues. Here the CDR3 reads CASSEEGRPGGETQYF. The CDR3 DNA follows: TGTGCCAGCAGTGAAGAGGGACGGCCGGGGGGAGAGACCCAGTACTTC.

The chain joins TRBV9 to TRBJ1-2; a possible D gene is TRBD1 (5 bases). Germline loops: CDR1 SGDLS, CDR2 YYNGEE. The V gene lost 4 bases and the J gene lost 8 bases, with 15 bases spanning the gap. The CDR3 sequence is 13 residues long. The CDR3 sequence is CASSLAGSGGYTF. The DNA of the CDR3 is TGTGCCAGCAGCTTAGCAGGGTCAGGCGGCTACACCTTC.

The chain recombines TRBV5-1 with TRBJ1-1; 7 bases agree with TRBD1. V lost 3 bases, J lost 4 bases, and 9 bases stayed unmatched. Germline-derived CDR1 and CDR2 are SGHRS and YFSETQ. CDR3 length: 15 amino acids. The DNA for the CDR3 is TGCGCCAGCAGCTCAACTACAGGGGTCGGCACTGAAGCTTTCTTT. This encodes CASSSTTGVGTEAFF.

This rearrangement joins TRBV11-1 to TRBJ2-4; tentatively, D is TRBD1 (6 bases). The CDR3 consists of 12 residues. V gave up 5 bases and J gave up 7 bases, with 9 bases separating them. The V gene's germline CDR1 is SGHAT and CDR2 FQDESV (reference sequence). CDR3 nucleotides: TGTGCCAGCAGCAATGACAGGAACATTCAGTACTTC. Its protein product is CASSNDRNIQYF.

V and J are TRBV6-5 and TRBJ1-4; TRBD1 is a possible D gene (5 bases). Germline CDR1 reads MNHEY; CDR2 reads SVGAGI. V dropped 4 bases and J dropped 4 bases, with 10 bases sitting between them. This CDR3 has 14 residues. CDR3 nucleotides: TGTGCCAGCAGTTCGCCAGGGATTAATGAAAAACTGTTTTTT. Translating it yields CASSSPGINEKLFF.

The J gene is TRBJ1-1, the V gene TRBV27, with D maybe TRBD1 (6 bases). The CDR3 spans 15 residues. V lost 4 bases to trimming and J lost 0 bases, with 12 bases between them. From germline, CDR1 is MNHEY and CDR2 SMNVEV (reference sequence). CDR3 in amino acids: CASSSARGMNTEAFF. The CDR3 DNA is TGTGCCAGCAGTTCCGCAAGGGGGATGAACACTGAAGCTTTCTTT.

The chain has TRBV6-1 and TRBJ2-1, with TRBD2 matching over 13 bases. Per germline, CDR1 MNHNS and CDR2 SASEGT. This CDR3 has 14 residues. J lost 5 bases, V lost 6 bases, and 1 base had no gene match. CDR3: CASRLAGGDNEQFF. CDR3 bases: TGTGCCAGCAGACTAGCGGGGGGGGACAATGAGCAGTTCTTC.